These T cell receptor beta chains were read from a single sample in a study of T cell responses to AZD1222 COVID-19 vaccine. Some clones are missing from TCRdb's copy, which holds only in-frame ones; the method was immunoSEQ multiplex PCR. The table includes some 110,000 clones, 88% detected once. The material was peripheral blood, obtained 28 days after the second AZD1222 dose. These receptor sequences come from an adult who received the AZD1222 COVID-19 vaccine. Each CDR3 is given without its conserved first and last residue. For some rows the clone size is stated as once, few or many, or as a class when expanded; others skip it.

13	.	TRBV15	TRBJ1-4	ATSRFGGVQEKLF
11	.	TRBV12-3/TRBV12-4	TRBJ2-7	ASSRVLAYEQY
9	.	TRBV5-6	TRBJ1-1	ASSLSHEAF
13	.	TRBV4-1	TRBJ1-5	ASSQGWTANQPQH
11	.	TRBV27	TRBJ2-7	ASSFSGTAIRY
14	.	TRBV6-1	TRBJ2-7	ASSDELAGGIYEQY
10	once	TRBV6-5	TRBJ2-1	ASSYGGHEQF
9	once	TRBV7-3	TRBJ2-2	ASTHGGELF
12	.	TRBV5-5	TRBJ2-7	ASSLFPESYEQY
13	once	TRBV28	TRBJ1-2	ASSPGPGGYYGYT
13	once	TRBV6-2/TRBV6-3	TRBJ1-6	ASSLARGLNSPLH
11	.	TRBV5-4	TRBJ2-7	ASSPGGVHEQY
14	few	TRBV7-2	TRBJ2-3	ASSLASGVSTDTQY
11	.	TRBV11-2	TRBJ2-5	ASSFGSQETQY
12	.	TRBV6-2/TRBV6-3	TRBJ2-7	ASSYGTDSSEQY
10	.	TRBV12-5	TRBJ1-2	ASGLVQGGYT
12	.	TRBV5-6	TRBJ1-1	ASSLDLGREEAF
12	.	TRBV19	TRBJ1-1	ASSIRGREVEAF
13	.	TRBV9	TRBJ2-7	ASSQTSGGDPGQY
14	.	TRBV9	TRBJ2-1	ASSVDIAGIGDEQF
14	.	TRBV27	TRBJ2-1	ASSLSEVSSYNEQF
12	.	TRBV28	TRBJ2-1	ASSLVGSNNEQF
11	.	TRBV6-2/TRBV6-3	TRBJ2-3	ASSYGETDTQY
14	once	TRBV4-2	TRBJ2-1	ASSQDSAGGPPAKF
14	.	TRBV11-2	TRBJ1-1	ASSFPSDSLNTEAF
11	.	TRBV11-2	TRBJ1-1	ASTPGPLTEAF
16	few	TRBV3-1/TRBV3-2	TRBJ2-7	ASSQDGRPGQEIYEQY
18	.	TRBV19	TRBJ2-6	ASSIYPLRDRGLGANVLT
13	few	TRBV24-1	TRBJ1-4	ATSVGIGGNEKLF
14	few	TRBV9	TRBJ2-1	ASSVAPGLASGKQF
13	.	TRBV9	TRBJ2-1	ASSVGAGARDEQF
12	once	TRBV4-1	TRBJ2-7	ASSQIQGHYEQY
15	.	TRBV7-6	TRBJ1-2	ASRTDNYRDRNYGYT
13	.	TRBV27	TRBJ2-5	ASSLWAGGEETQY
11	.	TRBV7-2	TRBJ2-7	ASRYRTDYEQY
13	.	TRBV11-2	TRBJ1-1	ASSSPQTGHTEAF
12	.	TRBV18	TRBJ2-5	ASSPTGGQETQY
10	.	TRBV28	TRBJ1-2	ASSSISYGYT
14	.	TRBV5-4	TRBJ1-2	ASSLGGAGVEYGYT
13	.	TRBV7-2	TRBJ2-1	ASSALAGGNNEQF
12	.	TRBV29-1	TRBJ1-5	SVGTGGGSQPQH
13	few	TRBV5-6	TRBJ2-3	ASSLSGGGTDTQY
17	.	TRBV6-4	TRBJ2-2	ASSAHRQTGTSGVGELF
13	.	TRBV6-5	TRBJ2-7	ASRGKGKGSYEQY
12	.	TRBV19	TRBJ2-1	ASAPSGDYNEQF
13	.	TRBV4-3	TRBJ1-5	ASSQDRAGNQPQH
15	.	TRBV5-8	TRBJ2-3	ASSLGAGAASTDTQY
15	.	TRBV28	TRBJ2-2	ASTQVGQVFNTGELF